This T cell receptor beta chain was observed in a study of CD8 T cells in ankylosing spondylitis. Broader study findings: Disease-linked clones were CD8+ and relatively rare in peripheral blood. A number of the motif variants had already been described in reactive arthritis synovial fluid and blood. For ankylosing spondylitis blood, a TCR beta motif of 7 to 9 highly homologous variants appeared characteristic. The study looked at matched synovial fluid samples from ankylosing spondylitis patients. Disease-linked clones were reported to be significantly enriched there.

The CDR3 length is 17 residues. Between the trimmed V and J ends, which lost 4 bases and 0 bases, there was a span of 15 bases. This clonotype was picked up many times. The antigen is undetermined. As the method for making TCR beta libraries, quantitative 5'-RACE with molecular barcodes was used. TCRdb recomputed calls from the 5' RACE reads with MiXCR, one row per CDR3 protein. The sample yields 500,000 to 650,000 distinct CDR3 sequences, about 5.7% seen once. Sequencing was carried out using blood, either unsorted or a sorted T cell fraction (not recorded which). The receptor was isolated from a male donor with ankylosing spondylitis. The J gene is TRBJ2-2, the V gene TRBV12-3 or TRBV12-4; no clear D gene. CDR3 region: CASSSQLLRTNTGELFF. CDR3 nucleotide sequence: TGTGCCAGCAGTTCACAGCTTCTACGGACGAACACCGGGGAGCTGTTTTTT.